What follows is one T cell receptor (beta chain) and its context. The table lists this clone with a few counts. The target of this receptor is not known. No much larger clone is present one base from it, and per-base qualities are unavailable. TCR CDR3 regions were amplified from genomic DNA by multiplex PCR using the deep immunoSEQ assay. Extracted genomic DNA from each cell subset was spread evenly across all wells of several immunoSEQ 96-well plates, with each plate serving as a replicate. Each replicate PCR for sorted subsets received about 210 ng genomic DNA, equal to roughly 30,000 T cell genomes. Purified libraries were measured with a Qubit 3.0 fluorometer, size-checked on a Bioanalyzer 2100, and measured again with the KAPA Library Quantification kit. Each immunoSEQ 96-well plate was sequenced on its own single-read 150-cycle Illumina NextSeq 550 flow cell. Per the original workflow: The immunoSEQ output contained only junctional sequences without quality scores, so filtering could not match that applied to full-length reads. Sequences were annotated with PyIR, a Python wrapper for IgBLAST v1.9, and V/J genes and CDR3 were assigned using IMGT germline references. Reads were removed for weak V/J assignments (E-value above 1e-6), missing CDR3, stop codons, out-of-frame junctions, or ambiguous translated residues. A V3J clonotype was defined by an identical inferred V gene, J gene, and CDR3 amino acid sequence. Percentage overlap between repertoires was calculated by dividing the number of shared unique clonotypes by the size of the smaller repertoire. RTK rarefaction, the Chao1 estimator, and Recon v2.1 estimates of unobserved clonotypes were used to assess repertoire richness. OLGA was used to compute generation probabilities for all TCRbeta clonotypes that the gDNA method yielded from a few donors. In its TCRdb copy, this immuneACCESS table keeps in-frame sequences only and misses some clones. Where compared with another copy, unresolved V genes explain less than half of these, and the others have no known cause. The D gene and trimming were derived from the DNA, and the V and J assignments and clone size from that table. Across this sample there are approximately 1.9 million clones, with about 93% seen only once. More than 1.5% of the sample rests with the top ten.

Inclusive of the bounding cysteine and phenylalanine, the CDR3 is 17 residues long. Left in the record is the CDR3 DNA by itself, 51 bases read in frame from the first base. V was cut back by 0 bases and J by 6 bases, leaving a gap of 21 bases between them. Sequences WNHNN (CDR1) and SYGVQD (CDR2) are obtained from the germline V gene (reference sequence). The data originate from a study of shared clonotypes between healthy human individuals (dated by TCRdb to the early 2020s). Broadly, across the study: A few men and two women, aged 18 to 49 years, made up the cohort. Per donor, three plates each were used for CD4 naive and CD4 memory, two for CD8 naive, and one for CD8 memory. To estimate repertoire size and how much clonotype sharing occurs between individuals, the study deeply sequenced the blood TCR repertoires of a handful of healthy adults. Different laboratories and diverse techniques were used to prepare libraries and sequence TCR repertoires, to increase sequencing depth and limit assay-specific biases. Per donor, leukapheresis produced somewhere between about 0.94 and 9.5 billion PBMCs. The study at large found these results: Naive subsets generally had larger estimated clonotype richness than memory subsets. Sharing across a handful of donors was observed for 4.5% to 6.5% of naive CD4, under 4% of naive CD8, about 2.3% of memory CD4, and about 0.4% of memory CD8 clonotypes. Pairwise subsampling indicated that sequencing depth was expected to affect the degree of clonotype sharing among donors. Incomplete sequencing was indicated by rarefaction of sorted-subset datasets, despite the large sequencing depth. Sampling was restricted to blood, and TCR repertoires in tissues likely differ from the TCR repertoires found in blood. Compared with non-shared clonotypes, clonotypes shared by all four sorted-subset donors had higher generation probabilities. Because the study included only a small number of donors, the genetic and exposure-history diversity represented was limited.

CD8 naive samples consisted of CD45RO-negative cells that were positively selected for CCR7, yielding a CD45RA+CCR7+ population without TemRA cells. Healthy HIV-negative adults with no recently reported acute infections or vaccinations were included as donors. All donors were Caucasian adults living in Nashville, Tennessee, USA. Blood was obtained by leukapheresis, after which PBMCs were separated by Ficoll-Histopaque density gradient centrifugation and cryopreserved in liquid nitrogen vapor phase. Analytical flow cytometry was used to check the purity and quantity of every magnetically sorted T cell population. Genomic DNA was isolated from each sorted fraction and quantified by UV absorbance on a Nanodrop 2000c.

This clonotype was obtained from a young man in good health. Some clones in this sample may be carry-over from other donors' samples. Recombination linked TRBV10-1 to TRBJ2-7; the D gene could be either TRBD1 or TRBD2, each agreeing at 6 bases. Sequenced sample: naive CD8+ T cells from PBMCs. Read against the paper, the sample's cell subset or site label means: CD45RA+CCR7+. The DNA sequence is TGCGCCAGCAGTGAGTCGTATCGGGGGCCCAATCTAAGCGAGCAGTACTTC. Translated, it gives CASSESYRGPNLSEQYF.